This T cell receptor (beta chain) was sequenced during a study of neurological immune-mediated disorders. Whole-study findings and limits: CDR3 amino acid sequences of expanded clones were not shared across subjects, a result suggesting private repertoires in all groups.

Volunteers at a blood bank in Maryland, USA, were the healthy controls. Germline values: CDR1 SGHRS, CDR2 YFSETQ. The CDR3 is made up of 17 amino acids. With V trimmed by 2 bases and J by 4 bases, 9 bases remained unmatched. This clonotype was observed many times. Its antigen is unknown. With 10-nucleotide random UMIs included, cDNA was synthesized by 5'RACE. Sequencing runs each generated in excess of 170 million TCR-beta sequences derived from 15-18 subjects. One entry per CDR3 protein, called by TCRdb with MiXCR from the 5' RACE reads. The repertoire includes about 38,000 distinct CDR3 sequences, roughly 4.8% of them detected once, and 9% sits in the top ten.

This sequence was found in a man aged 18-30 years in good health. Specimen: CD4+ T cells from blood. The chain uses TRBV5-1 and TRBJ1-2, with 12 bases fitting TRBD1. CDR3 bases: TGCGCCAGCAGCTTAAACGCCGGGACAGGGGGCTCCTATGGCTACACCTTC. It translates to CASSLNAGTGGSYGYTF.